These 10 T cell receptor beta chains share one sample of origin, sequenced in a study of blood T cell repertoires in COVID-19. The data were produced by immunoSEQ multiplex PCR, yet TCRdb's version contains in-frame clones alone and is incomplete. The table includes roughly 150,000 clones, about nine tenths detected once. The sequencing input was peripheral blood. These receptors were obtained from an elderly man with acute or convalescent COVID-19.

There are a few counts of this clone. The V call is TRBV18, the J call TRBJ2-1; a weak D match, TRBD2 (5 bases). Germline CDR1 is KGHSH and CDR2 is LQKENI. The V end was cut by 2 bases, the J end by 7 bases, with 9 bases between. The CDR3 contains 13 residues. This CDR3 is CASSPFGGNEQFF. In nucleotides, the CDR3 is TGTGCCAGCTCACCATTCGGAGGTAATGAGCAGTTCTTC.

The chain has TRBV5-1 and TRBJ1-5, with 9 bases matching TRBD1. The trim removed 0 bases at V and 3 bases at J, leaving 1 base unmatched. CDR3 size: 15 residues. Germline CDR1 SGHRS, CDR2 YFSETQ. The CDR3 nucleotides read TGCGCCAGCAGCTTGGGGACAGGGGACAATCAGCCCCAGCATTTT. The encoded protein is CASSLGTGDNQPQHF.

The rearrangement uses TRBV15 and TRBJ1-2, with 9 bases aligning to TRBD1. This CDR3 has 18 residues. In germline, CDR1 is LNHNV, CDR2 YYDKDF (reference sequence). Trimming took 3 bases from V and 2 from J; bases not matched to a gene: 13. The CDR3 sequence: CATSSPSRDRVGNYGYTF. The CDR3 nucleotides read TGTGCCACCAGCAGTCCGTCCCGGGACAGGGTCGGAAACTATGGCTACACCTTC.

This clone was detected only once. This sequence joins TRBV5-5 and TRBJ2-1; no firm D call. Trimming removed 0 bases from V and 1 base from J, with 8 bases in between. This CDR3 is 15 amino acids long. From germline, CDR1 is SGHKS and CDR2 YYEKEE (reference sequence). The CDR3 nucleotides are TGTGCCAGCAGCTTGGTAGGAGAGTCCTACAATGAGCAGTTCTTC. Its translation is CASSLVGESYNEQFF.

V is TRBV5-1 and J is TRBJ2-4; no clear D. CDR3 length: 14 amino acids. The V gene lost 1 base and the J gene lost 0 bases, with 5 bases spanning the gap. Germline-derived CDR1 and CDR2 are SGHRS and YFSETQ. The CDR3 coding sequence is TGCGCCAGCAGCTTGACAGTAGCCAAAAACATTCAGTACTTC. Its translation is CASSLTVAKNIQYF.

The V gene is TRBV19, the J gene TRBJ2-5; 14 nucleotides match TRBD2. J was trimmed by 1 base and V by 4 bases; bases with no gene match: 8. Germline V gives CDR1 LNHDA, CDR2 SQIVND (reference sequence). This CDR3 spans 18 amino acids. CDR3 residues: CASSRVGTSGSLQETQYF. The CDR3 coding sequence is TGTGCCAGTAGTAGAGTCGGGACTAGCGGGAGCCTCCAAGAGACCCAGTACTTC.

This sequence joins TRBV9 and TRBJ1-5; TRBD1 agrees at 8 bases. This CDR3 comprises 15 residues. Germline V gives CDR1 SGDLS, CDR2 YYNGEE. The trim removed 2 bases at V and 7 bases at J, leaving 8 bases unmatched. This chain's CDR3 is CASSVNQGAGQPQHF. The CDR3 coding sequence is TGTGCCAGCAGCGTGAACCAGGGGGCAGGGCAGCCCCAGCATTTT.

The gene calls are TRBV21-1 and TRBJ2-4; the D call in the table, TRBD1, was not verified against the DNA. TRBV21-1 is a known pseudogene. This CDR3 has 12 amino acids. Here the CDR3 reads CASGQQGNIQYF. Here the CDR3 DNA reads TGTGCCAGCGGCCAACAGGGTAACATTCAGTACTTC.

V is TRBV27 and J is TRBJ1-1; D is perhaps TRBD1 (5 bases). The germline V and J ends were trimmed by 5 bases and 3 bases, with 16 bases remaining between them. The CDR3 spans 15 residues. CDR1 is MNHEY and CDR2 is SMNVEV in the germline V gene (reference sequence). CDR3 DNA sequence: TGTGCCAGCAGTGCCCTGAGCAGGGCCGACACTGAAGCTTTCTTT. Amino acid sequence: CASSALSRADTEAFF.

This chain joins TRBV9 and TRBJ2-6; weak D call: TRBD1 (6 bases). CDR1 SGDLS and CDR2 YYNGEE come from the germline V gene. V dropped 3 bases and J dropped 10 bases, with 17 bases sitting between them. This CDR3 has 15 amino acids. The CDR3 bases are TGTGCCAGCAGCGCCCGCACAGGGATAGTGAACGTCCTGACTTTC. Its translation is CASSARTGIVNVLTF.